This is a list of T cell receptor beta chains from one sample in a study of cytomegalovirus exposure and HLA in healthy donors. Sequencing used immunoSEQ multiplex PCR; TCRdb keeps in-frame clones, though not all of them. The sample consists of 97,000 or so clones, roughly a tenth of them appearing once. Material: PBMCs. Source of these receptors: a middle-aged man in good health and CMV-seropositive. The CDR3 runs from the conserved cysteine through the conserved F or W. D genes are given only for firm matches. Part of the rows lack a size; the others show once, few, many or a class for expanded clones.

>TRBJ2-3|-|TRBV4-1|-
CASSQGYRDTQYF
TGCGCCAGCAGCCAAGGGTACCGGGATACGCAGTATTTT
>TRBJ2-7|few|TRBV12-2|-
CASPKTLSGRIYEQYF
TGTGCAAGCCCAAAAACGCTTAGCGGGAGAATCTACGAGCAGTACTTC
>TRBJ2-2|-|TRBV11-3|TRBD1
CASSLGPRQGVTGELFF
TGTGCCAGCAGCTTAGGCCCTCGACAGGGGGTAACCGGGGAGCTGTTTTTT
>TRBJ2-7|once|TRBV7-9|-
CASSYTGTVVYEQYF
TGTGCCAGCAGCTATACCGGGACTGTGGTCTACGAGCAGTACTTC
>TRBJ2-7|-|TRBV6-5|-
CASSYSTAGTTYEQYF
TGTGCCAGCAGTTACTCGACGGCGGGTACGACCTACGAGCAGTACTTC
>TRBJ2-7|few|TRBV7-2|TRBD1
CASSLVGTGYYEQYF
TGTGCCAGCAGCTTAGTAGGGACAGGCTACTACGAGCAGTACTTC
>TRBJ1-1|few|TRBV25-1|TRBD1
CASTRQGATEAFF
TGTGCCAGCACTAGACAGGGGGCGACTGAAGCTTTCTTT
>TRBJ1-5|once|TRBV2|-
CASRNGGASQAQHF
TGTGCCAGCAGAAACGGGGGAGCAAGTCAGGCCCAGCATTTT
>TRBJ1-4|many|TRBV6-1|-
CASNTGSSNEKLFF
TGTGCCAGCAATACCGGGTCATCGAACGAAAAACTGTTTTTT
>TRBJ1-4|many|TRBV5-6|TRBD1
CASSIYYRGTNEKLFF
TGTGCCAGCAGTATCTACTACAGGGGCACTAATGAAAAACTGTTTTTT
>TRBJ1-1|few|TRBV19|TRBD1
CASSIAPGQPNTEAFF
TGTGCCAGTAGTATAGCACCGGGACAGCCTAACACTGAAGCTTTCTTT
>TRBJ1-5|few|TRBV4-1|-
CASSQGRSGNQPQHF
TGCGCCAGCAGCCAAGGGAGGTCTGGCAATCAGCCCCAGCATTTT
>TRBJ1-4|-|TRBV4-1|TRBD1
CASSQDTGQGRKLFF
TGCGCCAGCAGCCAAGATACGGGACAGGGGCGGAAACTGTTTTTT
>TRBJ2-2|few|TRBV5-1|TRBD2
CVSEAGDRTGELFF
TGCGTTTCGGAAGCGGGAGATCGGACCGGGGAGCTGTTTTTT
>TRBJ2-7|few|TRBV18|-
CASSPNGQIEQYF
TGTGCCAGCTCACCGAATGGACAGATCGAGCAGTACTTC
>TRBJ2-1|-|TRBV11-2|TRBD1
CASSPGQAYNEQFF
TGTGCCAGCAGCCCAGGACAGGCCTACAATGAGCAGTTCTTC
>TRBJ2-7|-|TRBV27|-
CASSSYTGLDEQYF
TGTGCCAGCAGTTCCTACACAGGGTTGGACGAGCAGTACTTC